Each of the 9 T cell receptor beta chains below was sequenced from the same sample in a study of siplizumab effects on memory and regulatory T cells. Only in-frame clones appear in the TCRdb table, and some are missing; sequencing was by immunoSEQ multiplex PCR. This repertoire shows approximately 94,000 clones, roughly 93% found once; its top ten account for 6.5%. The source material was CD8+ T cells sorted from blood. Receptor source: a human donor in good health.

In this sample, this clone turned up once. V gene TRBV2 combines with J gene TRBJ2-1, with D tentatively TRBD2 (6 bases). Germline V gene data show CDR1 as SNHLY and CDR2 as FYNNEI. The CDR3 length is 15 residues. Trimming stripped 6 bases from V and 3 bases from J, with 15 bases between. As DNA, the CDR3 is TGTGCCAGCAGGTCGGACGGAGGGGACTACAATGAGCAGTTCTTC. This sequence encodes CASRSDGGDYNEQFF.

The chain is built from TRBV6-5 and TRBJ1-1; maybe TRBD1 (6 bases). This CDR3 contains 13 residues. The V and J ends lost 4 bases and 3 bases respectively, with 9 bases between them. CDR1 and CDR2 from the germline V gene are MNHEY and SVGAGI. CDR3 nucleotide sequence: TGTGCCAGCAGTTTGGAGGGGGACACTGAAGCTTTCTTT. Its protein product is CASSLEGDTEAFF.

This clone was detected a few times. The rearrangement links TRBV7-9 to TRBJ1-1; tentative D call: TRBD1 (6 bases). V lost 0 bases and J lost 1, with 9 bases in between. This CDR3 comprises 15 residues. Germline CDR1 SEHNR, CDR2 FQNEAQ (reference sequence). The CDR3 DNA follows: TGTGCCAGCAGCTTAGCGGGACAAACGAACACTGAAGCTTTCTTT. Amino acids: CASSLAGQTNTEAFF.

The V and J genes are TRBV4-3 and TRBJ2-7, with D possibly being TRBD1 (6 bases). Germline assignment: CDR1 LGHNA and CDR2 YSLEER. The V end lost 2 bases, the J end lost 2 bases, and 19 bases lay between the germline ends. The CDR3 runs to 17 residues. The CDR3 protein is CASSQSWGPSWTYEQYF. DNA for the CDR3: TGCGCCAGCAGCCAATCGTGGGGGCCGAGTTGGACCTACGAGCAGTACTTC.

The chain uses TRBV19 and TRBJ1-1; possible D gene TRBD1, 6 bases. Looked up from germline, CDR1 is LNHDA and CDR2 is SQIVND (reference sequence). V was cut by 5 bases and J by 4 bases, with 14 bases left in between. This CDR3 region has 14 residues. Written as DNA, the CDR3 is TGTGCCAGTAGTCTACAGGGTCAGGGCACTGAAGCTTTCTTT. It codes for CASSLQGQGTEAFF.

The V gene is TRBV7-3, the J gene TRBJ2-1; no reliable D call. Germline V gene sequence: CDR1 SGHTA, CDR2 FQGTGA. CDR3 length equals 12 residues. Trimming pared 4 bases from V and 5 bases from J, leaving 6 bases between. The CDR3 is CASSSQNNEQFF. The DNA of the CDR3 is TGTGCCAGCAGCTCCCAGAACAATGAGCAGTTCTTC. The full variable domain, completed using reference TRBV7-3 and TRBJ2-1, is GAGVSQTPSNKVTEKGKYVELRCDPISGHTALYWYRQSLGQGPEFLIYFQGTGAADDSGLPNDRFFAVRPEGSVSTLKIQRTERGDSAVYLCASSSQNNEQFFGPGTRLTVL.

The chain couples TRBV27 to TRBJ2-2; tentative D call: TRBD1 (6 bases). This CDR3 spans 15 amino acids. Trimming removed 6 bases from V and 4 bases from J, with 15 bases in between. The V gene's germline CDR1 is MNHEY and CDR2 SMNVEV (reference sequence). The CDR3 reads CASRAAGTFTGELFF. CDR3 coding DNA: TGTGCCAGCAGAGCCGCCGGGACATTCACCGGGGAGCTGTTTTTT.

This chain connects TRBV27 to TRBJ1-2, with 8 bases identical to TRBD1. This CDR3 is built from 13 residues. Germline-derived CDR1 and CDR2 are MNHEY and SMNVEV (reference sequence). V lost 6 bases and J lost 3; bases outside the gene matches: 3. The CDR3 nucleotides are TGTGCCAGCAGACAGGGGGAGCACTATGGCTACACCTTC. Amino acid sequence: CASRQGEHYGYTF.

The chain joins TRBV11-2 to TRBJ1-1; no definite D call. Trimming pared 6 bases from V and 0 bases from J, leaving 5 bases between. CDR1 and CDR2 (germline): SGHAT, FQNNGV. The CDR3 runs to 12 residues. The CDR3 sequence is CASRQMNTEAFF. In DNA, the CDR3 is TGTGCCAGCAGGCAGATGAACACTGAAGCTTTCTTT.